This T cell receptor beta chain was captured in a study of a mutant IDH1 vaccine in newly diagnosed glioma. The CDR3 is made up of 12 amino acids. The V gene end was trimmed by 5 bases and the J gene end by 1 base; junction bases not matched to a gene: 0. Germline values: CDR1 GTSNPN, CDR2 SVGIG (reference sequence). Time point here: week 47, end of study. The content of each vaccine dose was 300 ug of mutant IDH1 20-mer peptide, and topical imiquimod accompanied it. To note about this clone: What it recognizes is unknown.

The repertoire was sequenced with immunoSEQ multiplex PCR; TCRdb's copy has only in-frame clones and lacks some. The profile shows roughly 34,000 clones, approximately 87% of them singletons. The clonotype was recovered from a woman aged 25-40 years with glioma. The chain joins TRBV30 to TRBJ2-5, with 8 bases matching TRBD1. This material consisted of PBMCs, taken from a glioma patient whose treatment included an IDH1 peptide vaccine. CDR3 protein: CAWGQGQETQYF. The CDR3 DNA reads as TGTGCCTGGGGACAGGGCCAAGAGACCCAGTACTTC. Filled out from reference TRBV30 and TRBJ2-5, the complete variable domain reads SQTIHQWPATLVQPVGSPLSLECTVEGTSNPNLYWYRQAAGRGLQLLFYSVGIGQISSEVPQNLSASRPQDRQFILSSKKLLLSDSGFYLCAWGQGQETQYFGPGTRLLVL.